This is a list of T cell receptor beta chains from one sample in a study of identical twins. TCRdb analysed the 5' RACE reads with MiXCR anew, one entry per CDR3 protein. Among a few hundred thousand distinct CDR3 sequences listed, 9.6% were seen once. This sample was also put to use in a study of yellow fever vaccine responses in identical twins.

The sample comprised PBMCs. The receptors were sampled from a woman aged 18-30 years in good health. The CDR3 runs from the conserved cysteine through the conserved F or W.

V: TRBV4-1; J: TRBJ2-1; CDR3: CASSPERGDNEQFF
V: TRBV24-1; J: TRBJ1-1; CDR3: CATSDLGTEAFF
V: TRBV2; J: TRBJ2-7; CDR3: CASSISGGPYEQYF
V: TRBV20-1; J: TRBJ2-2; CDR3: CSARVLTNTGELFF
V: TRBV19; J: TRBJ2-1; CDR3: CASSNRGGPSPFF
V: TRBV5-1; J: TRBJ2-2; CDR3: CASSLAGQITGELFF
V: TRBV6-1; J: TRBJ1-4; CDR3: CASSPTGTNEKLFF
V: TRBV5-1; J: TRBJ1-1; CDR3: CASSPGWDGGLENTEAFF
V: TRBV11-2; J: TRBJ2-1; CDR3: CASSPAGVYNEQFF
V: TRBV6-1; J: TRBJ2-7; CDR3: CASSPGAGRYEQYF
V: TRBV6-1; J: TRBJ2-5; CDR3: CASSGPRLHTETQYF
V: TRBV5-6; J: TRBJ2-1; CDR3: CASSLRLAGGDNEQFF
V: TRBV5-1; J: TRBJ2-7; CDR3: CASSFAPLYEQYF
V: TRBV24-1; J: TRBJ2-1; CDR3: CATSDFSTVGVDEQFF
V: TRBV29-1; J: TRBJ1-1; CDR3: CSVDWQGATEAFF
V: TRBV3-1; J: TRBJ2-7; CDR3: CASSLRRDWNEQYF
V: TRBV7-2; J: TRBJ1-5; CDR3: CASSYQGQPQHF
V: TRBV6-1; J: TRBJ2-7; CDR3: CASSNTYEQYF
V: TRBV7-9; J: TRBJ1-3; CDR3: CASSLAGTGGNTIYF
V: TRBV6-1; J: TRBJ2-3; CDR3: CASSDTSPGLAGGNTQYF
V: TRBV5-1; J: TRBJ2-3; CDR3: CASSTGGQGLTDTQYF
V: TRBV7-4; J: TRBJ2-3; CDR3: CASSLLPDTQYF
V: TRBV3-1; J: TRBJ2-7; CDR3: CASSQDKKRGTYEQYF
V: TRBV12-3/TRBV12-4; J: TRBJ1-4; CDR3: CAITLDQGNGKLFF
V: TRBV14; J: TRBJ2-1; CDR3: CASSQAPSGSNPEQFF
V: TRBV10-3; J: TRBJ2-7; CDR3: CATPRVIAGGIDSYEQYF
V: TRBV29-1; J: TRBJ2-2; CDR3: CSVSPNTGELFF
V: TRBV28; J: TRBJ2-7; CDR3: CASRWAQGVYEQYF
V: TRBV20-1; J: TRBJ2-1; CDR3: CSAPGRKSGRRNEQFF
V: TRBV29-1; J: TRBJ2-7; CDR3: CSGWTATGEQYF
V: TRBV15; J: TRBJ1-5; CDR3: CATSSDRVQPQHF
V: TRBV29-1; J: TRBJ2-3; CDR3: CSVSGQTSTDTQYF
V: TRBV12-3/TRBV12-4; J: TRBJ2-1; CDR3: CASSLGGVNEQFF
V: TRBV20-1; J: TRBJ2-5; CDR3: CSASRSSRGGDETQYF
V: TRBV27; J: TRBJ2-1; CDR3: CASSFKEREIWNEQFF